Following are 29 T cell receptor beta chains from one sample sequenced in a study of cytomegalovirus exposure and HLA in healthy donors. It was with 60 Vbeta and 13 Jbeta primers that the PCR ran. Assay used: immunoSEQ multiplex PCR; TCRdb lists only in-frame clones, some missing. The sample yields 50,000 or so clones, approximately 70% seen once. Specimen: PBMCs. Every receptor here comes from a young man in good health and CMV-seronegative.

This clone has just a few counts. This chain uses TRBV5-4 with TRBJ2-3; possible D gene TRBD1, 6 bases. Germline CDR1 reads SGHNT; CDR2 reads YYREEE (reference sequence). CDR3 length: 15 amino acids. V lost 5 bases to trimming and J lost 3 bases, with 16 bases between them. CDR3 in amino acids: CASRDRRGSTDTQYF. The DNA for the CDR3 is TGTGCCAGCAGGGACCGAAGGGGGTCGACAGATACGCAGTATTTT.

The V call is TRBV4-1, the J call TRBJ1-2, with D tentatively TRBD1 (5 bases). With 3 bases removed from V and 3 bases from J, the gap between germline ends came to 20 bases. Germline CDR1 is MGHRA and CDR2 is YSYEKL. CDR3 length: 17 residues. CDR3 in DNA: TGCGCCAGCAGCCAGCTTACCCGACAGCGACGGCACTATGGCTACACCTTC. Translating gives CASSQLTRQRRHYGYTF.

The rearrangement uses TRBV30 and TRBJ1-2; D is uncertain. This CDR3 has 11 residues. Between the trimmed V and J ends, which lost 0 bases and 9 bases, there was a span of 8 bases. In germline, CDR1 is GTSNPN, CDR2 SVGIG (reference sequence). The CDR3 sequence: CAWSVQLSYTF. For the CDR3, the DNA is TGTGCCTGGAGTGTACAGTTGAGCTACACCTTC.

This clone was picked up a small number of times. V gene TRBV6-5 combines with J gene TRBJ1-4, with a weak D call TRBD1 (5 bases). CDR1 is MNHEY and CDR2 is SVGAGI in the germline V gene. The V and J ends lost 6 bases and 11 bases respectively, with 16 bases between them. The CDR3 length is 13 residues. The CDR3 loop is CASSPGGRAKLFF. CDR3 coding DNA: TGTGCCAGCAGCCCTGGGGGGAGGGCCAAACTGTTTTTT.

The rearrangement links TRBV4-1 to TRBJ2-4; D gene unclear. Germline CDR1 is MGHRA and CDR2 is YSYEKL. V lost 5 bases and J lost 0, with 14 bases in between. This CDR3 spans 16 amino acids. The CDR3 DNA sequence: TGCGCCAGCAGCTCCGAGGTATCTACAGCCAAAAACATTCAGTACTTC. Translation gives CASSSEVSTAKNIQYF.

The rearrangement links TRBV6-4 to TRBJ2-7, with D perhaps TRBD1 (6 bases). This CDR3 spans 14 amino acids. Germline loops: CDR1 MRHNA, CDR2 SNTAGT. V lost 3 bases and J lost 3, with 12 bases in between. The CDR3 sequence: CASSEGAGDYEQYF. The CDR3 coding sequence is TGTGCCAGCAGTGAGGGGGCAGGGGACTACGAGCAGTACTTC.

The genes are TRBV10-1 and TRBJ2-7; 7 bases line up with TRBD1. The CDR3 totals 13 residues. Trimming cost V 4 bases and J 3 bases; bases outside gene matches: 3. Germline V gene lookup returns CDR1 WNHNN and CDR2 SYGVQD (reference sequence). CDR3 nucleotide sequence: TGCGCCAGCAGTGGACAGGGTATCTACGAGCAGTACTTC. It is translated as CASSGQGIYEQYF.

This clone occurred a few times. The CDR3 protein is CAWSHSTANTEAFF. CDR3 coding DNA: TGTGCCTGGAGTCATTCGACAGCGAACACTGAAGCTTTCTTT. The genes are TRBV30 and TRBJ1-1; tentatively, D is TRBD1 (5 bases). V dropped 2 bases and J dropped 1 base, with 11 bases sitting between them. In germline, CDR1 is GTSNPN, CDR2 SVGIG (reference sequence). The CDR3 is made up of 14 amino acids.

The J gene is TRBJ1-5, the V gene TRBV18; weak D call: TRBD1 (5 bases). Germline V CDR1 and CDR2: KGHSH, LQKENI. The CDR3 runs 15 residues. With 2 bases removed from V and 7 bases from J, the gap between germline ends came to 15 bases. The CDR3 DNA sequence: TGTGCCAGCTCACCAATAAGGGGCGAACAACAGCCCCAGCATTTT. Its translation is CASSPIRGEQQPQHF.

The rearrangement links TRBV13 to TRBJ2-1, with 9 nucleotides matching TRBD1. The CDR3 length is 16 residues. Germline-derived CDR1 and CDR2 are PRHDT and FYEKMQ (reference sequence). The ends lost 2 bases at V and 9 bases at J; junction bases unmatched: 11. For the CDR3, the DNA is TGTGCCAGCAGCTTATTGAAGGGACAGGGCTCCCTTGAGCAGTTCTTC. It codes for CASSLLKGQGSLEQFF.

V is TRBV19 and J is TRBJ2-6; no definite D call. CDR3 length: 18 residues. Trimming left V 0 bases short and J 0 bases short, with 12 bases between. CDR1 LNHDA and CDR2 SQIVND come from the germline V gene (reference sequence). CDR3 sequence reads: CASSIDARRPSGANVLTF. DNA of the CDR3: TGTGCCAGTAGTATAGATGCCAGGCGACCCTCTGGGGCCAACGTCCTGACTTTC.

This clone was found a few times. The chain is built from TRBV29-1 and TRBJ2-5; maybe TRBD2 (5 bases). The ends were cut back, 7 bases at V and 4 bases at J, with 16 bases in the middle. CDR1 SQVTM and CDR2 ANQGSEA come from the germline V gene. The CDR3 sequence is 13 residues long. The CDR3 here is CSGRVAGPETQYF. The DNA of the CDR3 is TGCAGCGGGCGGGTTGCGGGCCCAGAGACCCAGTACTTC.

This clone has just one count. The rearrangement joins TRBV18 to TRBJ1-1; D is possibly TRBD1 (5 bases). Trimming removed 6 bases at V and 1 base at J, with 9 bases between. The CDR3 extends over 13 amino acids. CDR1 and CDR2 from the germline V gene are KGHSH and LQKENI. CDR3 nucleotides: TGTGCCAGCTCCCAGGACACGAACACTGAAGCTTTCTTT. It translates to CASSQDTNTEAFF.

This chain joins TRBV27 and TRBJ2-7; TRBD1 matches at 9 bases. This CDR3 has 16 residues. V lost 4 bases to trimming and J lost 1 base; unmatched junction nucleotides: 8. Per germline, CDR1 MNHEY and CDR2 SMNVEV (reference sequence). CDR3 residues: CASSSGDRAISYEQYF. CDR3 coding DNA: TGTGCCAGCAGTTCCGGGGACAGGGCTATATCCTACGAGCAGTACTTC.

This rearrangement joins TRBV2 to TRBJ1-1, with D possibly matching TRBD1 (6 bases). Germline CDR1 is SNHLY and CDR2 is FYNNEI. V gave up 8 bases and J gave up 3 bases, with 19 bases separating them. The CDR3 consists of 15 residues. CDR3 DNA: TGTGCCAGCTATAGTCGGGGCAGGGGACACACTGAAGCTTTCTTT. This codes for CASYSRGRGHTEAFF.

This clone was counted only a few times. The rearrangement links TRBV6-1 to TRBJ1-2, with D maybe TRBD1 (6 bases). With 6 bases removed from V and 5 bases from J, the gap between germline ends came to 16 bases. Germline V gives CDR1 MNHNS, CDR2 SASEGT. This CDR3 contains 14 residues. This CDR3 reads CASRNSGTNYGYTF. The CDR3 nucleotides read TGTGCCAGCAGAAATTCCGGGACAAATTATGGCTACACCTTC.

The V gene is TRBV6-5, the J gene TRBJ2-1; D unresolved. V gave up 2 bases and J gave up 1 base, with 9 bases separating them. Germline assignment: CDR1 MNHEY and CDR2 SVGAGI. The CDR3 sequence is 15 residues long. Here the CDR3 DNA reads TGTGCCAGCAGTTACGTTTTCGGTTCCTACAATGAGCAGTTCTTC. It codes for CASSYVFGSYNEQFF.

The chain is built from TRBV5-1 and TRBJ2-1, with 14 bases identical to TRBD2. CDR3 length: 21 amino acids. Germline trimming cut 6 bases from V and 3 bases from J; bases unmatched to any gene: 20. Germline V gene data show CDR1 as SGHRS and CDR2 as YFSETQ. The CDR3 bases are TGCGCCAGCATGAGCCGGGACATCAGAACCGGGACTAGCGGGAGCTACAATGAGCAGTTCTTC. Translating it yields CASMSRDIRTGTSGSYNEQFF.

This clone was observed a few times. The chain recombines TRBV6-4 with TRBJ2-2; 7 bases align to TRBD1. The CDR3 spans 13 residues. Germline lookup yields CDR1 MRHNA and CDR2 SNTAGT. Trimming took 6 bases from V and 7 from J; bases not matched to a gene: 5. The CDR3 protein is CASSPGQVGELFF. The DNA for the CDR3 is TGTGCCAGCAGCCCCGGACAGGTCGGGGAGCTGTTTTTT.

In this sample, this clone turned up a few times. The chain is built from TRBV18 and TRBJ1-3, with 9 nucleotides matching TRBD1. The CDR3 has 17 residues. Losses at the gene ends were 1 base for V and 2 bases for J; bases not matched to a gene: 6. CDR1 KGHSH and CDR2 LQKENI come from the germline V gene. The CDR3 is CASSPLGQGSAGNTIYF. CDR3 bases: TGTGCCAGCTCACCACTTGGACAGGGGTCAGCTGGAAACACCATATATTTT.

The chain couples TRBV7-9 to TRBJ2-7, with 9 nucleotides matching TRBD1. V gave up 1 base and J gave up 2 bases; unmatched junction bases: 3. Per the germline V gene, CDR1 is SEHNR and CDR2 is FQNEAQ (reference sequence). The CDR3 contains 15 residues. The CDR3 loop is CASSLEGTGPYEQYF. The CDR3 coding sequence is TGTGCCAGCAGCTTAGAGGGGACAGGGCCCTACGAGCAGTACTTC.

V is TRBV7-6 and J is TRBJ2-3; TRBD2 matches 9 bases. J was trimmed by 4 bases and V by 5 bases; bases with no gene match: 10. Germline lookup yields CDR1 SGHVS and CDR2 FNYEAQ. CDR3 size: 16 residues. The CDR3 spells CASSKLAGVGADTQYF. The DNA for the CDR3 is TGTGCCAGCAGCAAATTAGCGGGAGTTGGCGCAGATACGCAGTATTTT.

The chain employs TRBV6-4 and TRBJ2-2, with 9 bases identical to TRBD2. V lost 0 bases and J lost 4; bases outside the gene matches: 0. The CDR3 contains 15 residues. CDR1 and CDR2 (germline): MRHNA, SNTAGT. The CDR3 sequence: CASSDSSGSTGELFF. In DNA, the CDR3 is TGTGCCAGCAGTGACTCTAGCGGGAGCACCGGGGAGCTGTTTTTT.

The V call is TRBV11-2, the J call TRBJ1-2, with 7 bases that match TRBD1. The trim removed 6 bases at V and 5 bases at J, leaving 6 bases unmatched. CDR1 and CDR2 from the germline V gene are SGHAT and FQNNGV. The CDR3 contains 13 residues. CDR3 DNA: TGTGCCAGCAGAAGGGACAGATCGTATGGCTACACCTTC. This translates into CASRRDRSYGYTF.

This clone showed up just a few times. The CDR3 reads CASSTSGGSSYEQYF. CDR3 nucleotide sequence: TGTGCCAGCAGTACCTCGGGAGGGAGCTCCTACGAGCAGTACTTC. The V call is TRBV6-6, the J call TRBJ2-7, with 8 bases identical to TRBD2. The germline CDR1 and CDR2 sequences are MNHNY and SVGAGI (reference sequence). V gave up 5 bases and J gave up 0 bases; unmatched junction bases: 6. There are 15 residues in the CDR3.

This clone came up a few times. The chain links TRBV6-6 to TRBJ1-5; D possibly corresponds to TRBD1 (6 bases). This CDR3 is 15 amino acids long. V was shortened by 2 bases and J by 0 bases, with 8 bases between the two germline ends. Germline V gene data show CDR1 as MNHNY and CDR2 as SVGAGI (reference sequence). CDR3: CASSYGTPSNQPQHF. The CDR3 region has the DNA TGTGCCAGCAGTTACGGGACACCTAGCAATCAGCCCCAGCATTTT.

The chain is built from TRBV5-1 and TRBJ2-2; 7 bases fit TRBD1. The V and J ends lost 4 bases and 7 bases, in that order; junction bases with no gene match: 7. From germline, CDR1 is SGHRS and CDR2 YFSETQ. The CDR3 is 14 residues long. CDR3 sequence reads: CASSPATGFGELFF. The DNA for the CDR3 is TGCGCCAGCAGCCCGGCGACAGGGTTCGGGGAGCTGTTTTTT.

This clone was seen a few times. The chain uses TRBV7-9 and TRBJ1-2, with D perhaps matching TRBD1 (5 bases). Trimming took 0 bases from V and 3 from J, leaving 11 bases between them. This CDR3 comprises 15 residues. Germline V CDR1 and CDR2: SEHNR, FQNEAQ (reference sequence). CDR3: CASSLASEGDYGYTF. The CDR3 bases are TGTGCCAGCAGCTTAGCCTCCGAAGGGGACTATGGCTACACCTTC.

A single count supports this clone. The chain joins TRBV5-1 to TRBJ2-3, with 8 bases fitting TRBD2. CDR3 length equals 15 residues. J lost 0 bases, V lost 4 bases, and 4 bases had no gene match. Germline loops: CDR1 SGHRS, CDR2 YFSETQ. CDR3 amino acids: CASSTGLGSTDTQYF. The CDR3 DNA reads TGCGCCAGCAGCACGGGACTAGGGAGCACAGATACGCAGTATTTT.